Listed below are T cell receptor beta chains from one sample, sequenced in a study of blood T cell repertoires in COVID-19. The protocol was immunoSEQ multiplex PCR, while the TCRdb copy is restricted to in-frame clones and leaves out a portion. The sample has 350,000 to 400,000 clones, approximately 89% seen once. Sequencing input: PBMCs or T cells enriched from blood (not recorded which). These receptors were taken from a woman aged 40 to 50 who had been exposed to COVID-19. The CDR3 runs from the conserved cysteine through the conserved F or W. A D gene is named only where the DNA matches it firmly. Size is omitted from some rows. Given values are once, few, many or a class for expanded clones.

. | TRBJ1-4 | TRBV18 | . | TGTGCCAGCTCACCAGGACAGATAGAGAATGAAAAACTGTTTTTT | CASSPGQIENEKLFF
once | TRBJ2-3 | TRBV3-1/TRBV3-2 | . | TGTGCCAGCAGCCTAAGCACAGATACGCAGTATTTT | CASSLSTDTQYF
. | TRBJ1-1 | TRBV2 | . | TGTGCCAGCAGTTACGGAAAAGGGGCTACGGGGAACACTGAAGCTTTCTTT | CASSYGKGATGNTEAFF
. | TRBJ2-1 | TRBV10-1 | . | TGCGCCAGCAGTGAGCGACTAACCAATGAGCAGTTCTTC | CASSERLTNEQFF
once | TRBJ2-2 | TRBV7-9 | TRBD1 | TGTGCCAGCAGACCTCAGGGGGCCGGGGAGCTGTTTTTT | CASRPQGAGELFF
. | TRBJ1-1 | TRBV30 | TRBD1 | TGTGCCTGGACAGGGGGCTTAGTGTGGAACACTGAAGCTTTCTTT | CAWTGGLVWNTEAFF
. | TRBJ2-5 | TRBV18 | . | TGTGCCAGCTCACCCAGGGTTCTAGGGATGAGAGAGAAGACCCAGTACTTC | CASSPRVLGMREKTQYF
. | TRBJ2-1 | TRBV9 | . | TGTGCCAGCAGCGTAGCGACGGGGAGTAACAATGAGCAGTTCTTC | CASSVATGSNNEQFF
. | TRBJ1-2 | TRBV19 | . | TGTGCCAGTAGTATCGGATGGGCTAACAACTATGGCTACACCTTC | CASSIGWANNYGYTF
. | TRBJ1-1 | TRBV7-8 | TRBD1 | TGTGCCAGCAGCTCTTCTCGGACAGGGGGTATCATGAACACTGAAGCTTTCTTT | CASSSSRTGGIMNTEAFF
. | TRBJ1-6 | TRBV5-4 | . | TGTGCCAGCAGCTTGGAGACAACGAATAATTCACCCCTCCACTTT | CASSLETTNNSPLHF
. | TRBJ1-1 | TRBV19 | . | TGTGCCAGTAGTATAGTAGCTTCGAACACTGAAGCTTTCTTT | CASSIVASNTEAFF
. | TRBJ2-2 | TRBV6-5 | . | TGTGCCAGCTCCCGGACAGCGAACACCGGGGAGCTGTTTTTT | CASSRTANTGELFF
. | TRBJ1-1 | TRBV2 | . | TGTGCCAGCTCCATTGGAGTAAACACTGAAGCTTTCTTT | CASSIGVNTEAFF
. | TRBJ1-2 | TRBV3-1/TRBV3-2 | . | TGTGCCAGCAGCCAAGATGACTCCCGAGGGCGAGGCTACACCTTC | CASSQDDSRGRGYTF
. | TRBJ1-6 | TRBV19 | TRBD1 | TGTGCCAGTAGTACCGATGGGGGACAGGGGGCTACATCACCCCTCCACTTT | CASSTDGGQGATSPLHF
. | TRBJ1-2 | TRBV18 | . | TGTGCCAGCTCACCGGACAGTGGGGCTAACTATGGCTACACCTTC | CASSPDSGANYGYTF
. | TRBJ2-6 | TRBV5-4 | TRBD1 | TGTGCCAGCAGCACCCGGACAGGGGGACACGTCCTGACTTTC | CASSTRTGGHVLTF
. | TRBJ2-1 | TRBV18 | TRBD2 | TGTGCCAGCTCACCATTGGGGGGGTTTTCGGCGGGACCTAACAATGAGCAGTTCTTC | CASSPLGGFSAGPNNEQFF
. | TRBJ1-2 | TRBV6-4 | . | TGTGGACACTCTCCAGGGATCGATGGCTACACCTTC | CGHSPGIDGYTF
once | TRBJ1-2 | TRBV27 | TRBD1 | TGTGCCAGCAGTTTAGGAGGGGACAGACGATCCTATGGCTACACCTTC | CASSLGGDRRSYGYTF
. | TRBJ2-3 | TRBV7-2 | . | TGTGCCAGCAGCTTAGTGTCGCGGGGTAGGATCTCCCCCGCAGATACGCAGTATTTT | CASSLVSRGRISPADTQYF
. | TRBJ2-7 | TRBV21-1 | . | TGTGCCAGCAGCAAGAAGCTAAGCGTTCCCTACGAGCAGTACTTC | CASSKKLSVPYEQYF
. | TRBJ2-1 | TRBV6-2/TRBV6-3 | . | TGTGCCAGCAGTTACTCTCCGTCAGATTACAATGAGCAGTTCTTC | CASSYSPSDYNEQFF
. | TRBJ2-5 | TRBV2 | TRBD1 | TGTGCCAGCAGCCGACAGGGGTCAGAGACCCAGTACTTC | CASSRQGSETQYF
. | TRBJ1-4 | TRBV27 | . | TGTGCCAGCAGCCCTCGGGGGGGGTATGAAAAACTGTTTTTT | CASSPRGGYEKLFF
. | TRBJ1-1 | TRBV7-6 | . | TGTGCCAGCAGCCCCACCAACAGCATGAACACTGAAGCTTTCTTT | CASSPTNSMNTEAFF
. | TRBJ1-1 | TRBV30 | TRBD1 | TGTGCCTGGAGGGGAGACAGGGCGAACACTGAAGCTTTCTTT | CAWRGDRANTEAFF
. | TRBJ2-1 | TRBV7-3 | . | TGTGCCAGCAGCTTATTCGACCTAGCAAGGTCCAATGAGCAGTTCTTC | CASSLFDLARSNEQFF
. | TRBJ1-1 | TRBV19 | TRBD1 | TGTGCCAGTAGTATAGGTGACAGGGGATACACTGAAGCTTTCTTT | CASSIGDRGYTEAFF
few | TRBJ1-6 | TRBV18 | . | TGTGCCAGCTCATCACCGGGACTCGGAAATTCACCCCTCCACTTT | CASSSPGLGNSPLHF
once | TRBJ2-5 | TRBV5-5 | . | TGTGCCAGCAGCTTGCCTAGCGAGACCCAGTACTTC | CASSLPSETQYF
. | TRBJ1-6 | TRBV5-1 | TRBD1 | TGCGCCAGCAGCCAAACCGGGACAGGAGATTCACCCCTCCACTTT | CASSQTGTGDSPLHF
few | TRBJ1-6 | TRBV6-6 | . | TGTGCCAGCAGACGAGGGGTTGGGAGTTTTGAAAATTCACCCCTCCACTTT | CASRRGVGSFENSPLHF
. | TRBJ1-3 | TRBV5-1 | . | TGCGCCAGCAGCTTAAACCAGGGGTGGTCTGGAAACACCATATATTTT | CASSLNQGWSGNTIYF
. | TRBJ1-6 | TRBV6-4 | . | TGTGCCAGCAGTGAGAACAGCTATTCACCCCTCCACTTT | CASSENSYSPLHF
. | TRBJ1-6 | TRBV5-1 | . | TGCGCCAGCAGCTTTCAGGGCGGCGAGGATTCACCCCTCCACTTT | CASSFQGGEDSPLHF
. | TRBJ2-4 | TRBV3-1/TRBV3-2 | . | TGTGCCAGCAGCCAGCAGACCGGGGGACCGAGAAACATTCAGTACTTC | CASSQQTGGPRNIQYF
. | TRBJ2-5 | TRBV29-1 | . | TGCAGCGTCGCACAGGGCAAGCGGGAGACCCAGTACTTC | CSVAQGKRETQYF
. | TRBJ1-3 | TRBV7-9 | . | TGTGCCAGCACCCCGCAGGGGATTAGAAACACCATATATTTT | CASTPQGIRNTIYF
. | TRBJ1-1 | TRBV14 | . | TGTGCCAGCAGCCAAGATTGGGGGCACGCTGAAGCTTTCTTT | CASSQDWGHAEAFF
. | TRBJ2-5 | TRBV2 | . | TGTGCCAGCACCGAGGGGGGGGGTGAGACCCAGTACTTC | CASTEGGGETQYF
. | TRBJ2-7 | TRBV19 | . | TGTGCCAGTAGTTTCAGGGACGAGCAGTACTTC | CASSFRDEQYF
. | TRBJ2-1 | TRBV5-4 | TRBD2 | TGTGCCAGCAGGGGGACTAGCGGGGGGTACAATGAGCAGTTCTTC | CASRGTSGGYNEQFF
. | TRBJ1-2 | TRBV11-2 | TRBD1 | TGTGCCAGCAGCCCGGAGACAGGGAACTCGCGAGAGGGCTACACCTTC | CASSPETGNSREGYTF
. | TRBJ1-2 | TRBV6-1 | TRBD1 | TGTGCCAGCAGTGAAGCCTCCACAGGGGGCTATGGCTACACCTTC | CASSEASTGGYGYTF
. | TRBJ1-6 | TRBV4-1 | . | TGCGCCAGCAGCCAAGCGGCAGGGCTAAATTCACCCCTCCACTTT | CASSQAAGLNSPLHF
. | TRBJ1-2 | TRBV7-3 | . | TGTGCCAGCAGCTTGGGCCGGTACTATGGCTACACCTTC | CASSLGRYYGYTF
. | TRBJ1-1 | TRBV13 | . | TGTGCCACCCACGGGAACACTGAAGCTTTCTTT | CATHGNTEAFF
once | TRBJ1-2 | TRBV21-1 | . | TGTGCCAGCAGCAAAGCGCGAAGGGGCGGTCTGGGTGGCTACACCTTC | CASSKARRGGLGGYTF
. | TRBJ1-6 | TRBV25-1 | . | TGTGCCAGCAGTGCCACAGGAACGCAGTCACCCCTCCACTTT | CASSATGTQSPLHF
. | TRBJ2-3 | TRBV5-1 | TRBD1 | TGCGCCAGCAGCTTGTTAGGACAGGGGGGTCAGGCAGATACGCAGTATTTT | CASSLLGQGGQADTQYF
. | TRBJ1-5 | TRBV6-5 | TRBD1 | TGTGCCAGCAGGCGCGGACAGGGGAATCAGCCCCAGCATTTT | CASRRGQGNQPQHF
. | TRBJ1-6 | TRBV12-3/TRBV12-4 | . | TGTGCCAGCAGTTTGGGGCCAGGGTCACCCCTCCACTTT | CASSLGPGSPLHF
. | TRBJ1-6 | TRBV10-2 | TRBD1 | TGCGCCAGCAGTGAGTCCCGACAGGGGATAGATTCACCCCTCCACTTT | CASSESRQGIDSPLHF